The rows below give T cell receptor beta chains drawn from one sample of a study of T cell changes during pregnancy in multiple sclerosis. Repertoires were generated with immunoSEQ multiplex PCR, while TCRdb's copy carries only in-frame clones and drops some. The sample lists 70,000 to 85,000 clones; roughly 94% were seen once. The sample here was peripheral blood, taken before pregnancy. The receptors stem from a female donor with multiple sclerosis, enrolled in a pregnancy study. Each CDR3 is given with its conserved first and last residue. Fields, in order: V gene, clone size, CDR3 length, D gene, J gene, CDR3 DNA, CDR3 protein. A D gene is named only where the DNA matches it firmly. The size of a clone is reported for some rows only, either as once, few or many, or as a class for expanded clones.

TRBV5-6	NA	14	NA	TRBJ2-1	TGTGCCAGCAGCCCCGGTGGGCCCTACAATGAGCAGTTCTTC	CASSPGGPYNEQFF
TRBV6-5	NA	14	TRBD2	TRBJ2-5	TGTGCCAGCGTGGCGATAGCGGGGGGGGAGACCCAGTACTTC	CASVAIAGGETQYF
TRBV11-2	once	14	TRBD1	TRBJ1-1	TGTGCCAGCAGGGGCGGACAGGCGTACACTGAAGCTTTCTTT	CASRGGQAYTEAFF
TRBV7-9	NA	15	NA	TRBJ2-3	TGTGCCAGCAGCCGGGGGGGAGGGGGCTCAGATACGCAGTATTTT	CASSRGGGGSDTQYF
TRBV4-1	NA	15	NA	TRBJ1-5	TGCGCCAGCAGCCAATGGGCAGTGAGCAATCAGCCCCAGCATTTT	CASSQWAVSNQPQHF
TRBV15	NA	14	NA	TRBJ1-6	TGTGCCACCAGCAGAGCCGGGGATCCCTCACCCCTCCACTTT	CATSRAGDPSPLHF
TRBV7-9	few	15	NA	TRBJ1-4	TGTGCCAGCAGCTTGGACCGGACTTCCAATGAAAAACTGTTTTTT	CASSLDRTSNEKLFF
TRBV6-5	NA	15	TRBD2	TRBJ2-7	TGTGCCAGCAGTCACCTAGCGGGCAGCTCCTACGAGCAGTACTTC	CASSHLAGSSYEQYF
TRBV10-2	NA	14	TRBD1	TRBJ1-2	TGCGCCAGCAGCGGACAGGGAAGGAACTATGGCTACACCTTC	CASSGQGRNYGYTF
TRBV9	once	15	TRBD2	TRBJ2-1	TGTGCCAGCAGCGTGGTAGGGGAGGGAGTTGGTGAGCAGTTCTTC	CASSVVGEGVGEQFF
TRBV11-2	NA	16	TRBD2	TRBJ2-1	TGTGCCAGCAGCTTGACTAGCGGGGGGGCCCTCAGTGAGCAGTTCTTC	CASSLTSGGALSEQFF
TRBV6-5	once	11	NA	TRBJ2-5	TGTGCCAGCAGTAGCCTGGAGACCCAGTACTTC	CASSSLETQYF
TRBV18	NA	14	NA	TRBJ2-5	TGTGCCAGCTCACCAGGGACACTCAAAGAGACCCAGTACTTC	CASSPGTLKETQYF
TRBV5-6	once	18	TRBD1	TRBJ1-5	TGTGCCAGCAGACACGATCGGGACAGGGGCGTGTGGAATCAGCCCCAGCATTTT	CASRHDRDRGVWNQPQHF
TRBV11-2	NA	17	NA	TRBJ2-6	TGTGCCAGCAGCCTCAGGACCGGAGGCACTGGGGCCAACGTCCTGACTTTC	CASSLRTGGTGANVLTF
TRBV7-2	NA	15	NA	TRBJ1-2	TGTGCCAGCAGCTTAGTGGGGGCAACAAATTATGGCTACACCTTC	CASSLVGATNYGYTF
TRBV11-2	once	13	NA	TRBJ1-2	TGTGCCAGCAGCTTTGGCACATTGGATGGCTACACCTTC	CASSFGTLDGYTF
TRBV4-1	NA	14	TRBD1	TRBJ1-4	TGCGCCAGCAGCCAGAGACAGGGGTCTGAAAAACTGTTTTTT	CASSQRQGSEKLFF
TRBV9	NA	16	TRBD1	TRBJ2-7	TGTGCCAGCAGCACCGACAGGGAGTACAACTCCTACGAGCAGTACTTC	CASSTDREYNSYEQYF
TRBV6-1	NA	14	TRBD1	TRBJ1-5	TGTGCCAGCAGTCCGACAGGGAGCAATCAGCCCCAGCATTTT	CASSPTGSNQPQHF
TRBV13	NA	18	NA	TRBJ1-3	TGTGCCAGCAGCTCTTCGACGGACGGACACAACTCTGGAAACACCATATATTTT	CASSSSTDGHNSGNTIYF
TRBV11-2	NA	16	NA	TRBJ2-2	TGTGCCAGCAGCTTAGAAGTTAGCCTAATCACCGGGGAGCTGTTTTTT	CASSLEVSLITGELFF